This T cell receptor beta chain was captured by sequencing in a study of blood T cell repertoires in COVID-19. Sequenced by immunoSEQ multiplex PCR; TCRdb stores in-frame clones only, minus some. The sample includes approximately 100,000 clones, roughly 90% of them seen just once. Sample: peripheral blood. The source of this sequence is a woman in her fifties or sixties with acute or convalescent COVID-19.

CDR3 in DNA: TGTGCCAGCAGCCAAGGGGACCCGGGACTCAACTACGAGCAGTACTTC. It yields the protein CASSQGDPGLNYEQYF. The V call is TRBV3-1 (or the pseudogene TRBV3-2), the J call TRBJ2-7; maybe TRBD2 (6 bases). The CDR3 is 16 amino acids. Looked up from germline, CDR1 is LGHDT and CDR2 is YNNKEL (reference sequence). V lost 1 base, J lost 3 bases, and 16 bases lay in between.